The T cell receptor (beta chain) under discussion was sequenced for a study of CD8 T cells in Susac syndrome. Included as multiple sclerosis controls were treatment-naive patients who had stable or active relapsing-remitting disease. TEMRA cells were enriched by FACS, while CD8+ and CD4+ T cells were obtained through a negative isolation that was performed magnetically. Losses at the gene ends were 0 bases for V and 6 bases for J; bases not matched to a gene: 5. This CDR3 spans 15 amino acids. Germline-derived CDR1 and CDR2 are LGHNA and YNFKEQ. An input of roughly 0.5 to 1 ug of RNA was subjected to reverse transcription using random hexamers. TCR beta CDR3 was amplified by immunoSEQ multiplex PCR. This amplification extended across 54 Vbeta and 13 Jbeta segments. TCRdb fed the immunoSEQ multiplex PCR reads into MiXCR, producing one record per CDR3 protein. The sample has 200,000 or so distinct CDR3 sequences, nearly 95% seen once.

Sample: CD4+ T cells from PBMCs. This clonotype was obtained from a human donor with multiple sclerosis. The V call is TRBV4-2, the J call TRBJ1-5, with 7 bases that match TRBD1. The CDR3 spells CASSQETGPSQPQHF. In DNA, the CDR3 is TGTGCCAGCAGCCAAGAGACAGGGCCTTCTCAGCCCCAGCATTTT.